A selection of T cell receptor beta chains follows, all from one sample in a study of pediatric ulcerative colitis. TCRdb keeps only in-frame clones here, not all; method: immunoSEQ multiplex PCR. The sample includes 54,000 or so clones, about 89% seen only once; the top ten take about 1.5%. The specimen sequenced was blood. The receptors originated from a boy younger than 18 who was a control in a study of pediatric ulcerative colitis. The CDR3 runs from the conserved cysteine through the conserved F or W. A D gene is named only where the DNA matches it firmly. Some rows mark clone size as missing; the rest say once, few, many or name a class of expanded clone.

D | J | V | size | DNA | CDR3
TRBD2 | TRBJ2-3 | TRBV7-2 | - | TGTGCCAGCAGCTTAGATCTTAGCGGGAGGGCCCCGACAGATACGCAGTATTTT | CASSLDLSGRAPTDTQYF
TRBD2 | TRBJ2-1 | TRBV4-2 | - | TGTGCCAGCAGCCAAGAACTAGCGGGAGCTATCAATGAGCAGTTCTTC | CASSQELAGAINEQFF
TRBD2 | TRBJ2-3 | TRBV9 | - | TGTGCCAGCGGAAGGGGCGGGGGGACAGATACGCAGTATTTT | CASGRGGGTDTQYF
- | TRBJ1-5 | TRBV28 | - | TGTGCCAGCAGTTTGGATGTGGGCAGTGATAGCAATCAGCCCCAGCATTTT | CASSLDVGSDSNQPQHF
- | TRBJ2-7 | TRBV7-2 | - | TGTGCCAGCAGCCTTTCTCTCGGGTGGGCGGCCTACGAGCAGTACTTC | CASSLSLGWAAYEQYF
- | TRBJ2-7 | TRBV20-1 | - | TGCAGTGCTGGAACTGAATACGAGCAGTACTTC | CSAGTEYEQYF
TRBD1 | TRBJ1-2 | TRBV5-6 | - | TGTGCCAGCAGCTCGGACAGGGGAGAGGGCTACACCTTC | CASSSDRGEGYTF
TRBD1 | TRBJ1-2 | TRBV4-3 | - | TGCGCCAGCAGCCCGAAAGAGGGACAGGTCTATGGCTACACCTTC | CASSPKEGQVYGYTF
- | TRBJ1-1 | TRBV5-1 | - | TGCGCCAGCAGTCTTACCGTGAACACTGAAGCTTTCTTT | CASSLTVNTEAFF
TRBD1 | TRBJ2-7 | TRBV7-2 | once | TGTGCCAGCAGCTTAAGTAGGGACAGGGCCTACGAGCAGTACTTC | CASSLSRDRAYEQYF
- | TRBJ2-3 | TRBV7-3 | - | TGTGCCAGCAGCTTCGAGGGAGCTAGCACAGATACGCAGTATTTT | CASSFEGASTDTQYF
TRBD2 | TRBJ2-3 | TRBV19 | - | TGTGCCAGTAGTATCGTGCGGTGGCTAGCGGGGGTTGCGGGAGGGGCGGATACGCAGTATTTT | CASSIVRWLAGVAGGADTQYF
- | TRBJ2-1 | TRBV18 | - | TGTGCCAGCTCACCGACCAGCGACAATGAGCAGTTCTTC | CASSPTSDNEQFF
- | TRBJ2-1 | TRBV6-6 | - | TGTGCCAGCAGTACGACTGGCAATGAGCAGTTCTTC | CASSTTGNEQFF
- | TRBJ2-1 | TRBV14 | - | TGTGCCAGCAGCCAAGGGCAACCGGGGTTGTACAATGAGCAGTTCTTC | CASSQGQPGLYNEQFF
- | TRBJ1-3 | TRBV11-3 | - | TGTGCCAGCAGCTTAGATGGGTCTGCTATCTCTGGAAACACCATATATTTT | CASSLDGSAISGNTIYF
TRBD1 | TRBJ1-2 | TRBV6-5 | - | TGTGCCAGCAGCGATCCCGGGACAGTCTATGGCTACACCTTC | CASSDPGTVYGYTF
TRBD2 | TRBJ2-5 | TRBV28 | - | TGTGCCAGCAGTTCCCTTAGCGGGAGCGAGGAGACCCAGTACTTC | CASSSLSGSEETQYF
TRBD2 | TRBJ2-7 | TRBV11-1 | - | TGTGCCAGCAGAGACCGGGGGGGTTCCTACGAGCAGTACTTC | CASRDRGGSYEQYF
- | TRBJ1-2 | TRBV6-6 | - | TGTGCCAGCACCTACGACATATTGGACTATGGCTACACCTTC | CASTYDILDYGYTF
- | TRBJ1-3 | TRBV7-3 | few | TGTGCCAGCAGCACAGCAGGCTTCTCTGGAAACACCATATATTTT | CASSTAGFSGNTIYF
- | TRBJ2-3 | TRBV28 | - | TGTGCCAGCAGCCTCGGCGACAGGTCCTCGTTCACAGATACGCAGTATTTT | CASSLGDRSSFTDTQYF
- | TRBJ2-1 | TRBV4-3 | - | TGCGCCAGCAGCCAAGATAAGAGCTCCTACAATGAGCAGTTCTTC | CASSQDKSSYNEQFF
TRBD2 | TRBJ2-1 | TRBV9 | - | TGTGCCAGCAGCTCCGGGACTAGCGGGAGCAATGAGCAGTTCTTC | CASSSGTSGSNEQFF
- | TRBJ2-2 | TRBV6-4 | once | TGTGCCAGCAGTGACTCTGACAGGGAGGGAACCGGGGAGCTGTTTTTT | CASSDSDREGTGELFF
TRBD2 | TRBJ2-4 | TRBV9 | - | TGTGCCAGCAGCGAGGGACTAGCGGGGGACCTAGCCAAAAACATTCAGTACTTC | CASSEGLAGDLAKNIQYF
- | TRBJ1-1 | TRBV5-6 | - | TGTGCCAGCAGACACAGACTCATGAACACTGAAGCTTTCTTT | CASRHRLMNTEAFF
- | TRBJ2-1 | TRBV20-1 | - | TGCAGTGCTCCCGGTGACAATGAGCAGTTCTTC | CSAPGDNEQFF
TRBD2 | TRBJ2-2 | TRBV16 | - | TGTGCCAGCAGCCGTGGACTAGCGGGAGGTGTGACCGGGGAGCTGTTTTTT | CASSRGLAGGVTGELFF
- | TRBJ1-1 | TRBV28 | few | TGTGCCAGCAGTCCCCTAGGGGGGAGGCGGACTGAAGCTTTCTTT | CASSPLGGRRTEAFF
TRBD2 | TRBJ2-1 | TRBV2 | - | TGTGCCAGCACCGTAGCGGGAGGGAGAAGCTCCTACAATGAGCAGTTCTTC | CASTVAGGRSSYNEQFF
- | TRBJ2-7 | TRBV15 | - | TGTGCCACCAGCAGAGATGGGAGCTACGAGCAGTACTTC | CATSRDGSYEQYF
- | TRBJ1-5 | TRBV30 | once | TGTGCCTGGAGTCCGGGAGGGCAGCCCCAGCATTTT | CAWSPGGQPQHF